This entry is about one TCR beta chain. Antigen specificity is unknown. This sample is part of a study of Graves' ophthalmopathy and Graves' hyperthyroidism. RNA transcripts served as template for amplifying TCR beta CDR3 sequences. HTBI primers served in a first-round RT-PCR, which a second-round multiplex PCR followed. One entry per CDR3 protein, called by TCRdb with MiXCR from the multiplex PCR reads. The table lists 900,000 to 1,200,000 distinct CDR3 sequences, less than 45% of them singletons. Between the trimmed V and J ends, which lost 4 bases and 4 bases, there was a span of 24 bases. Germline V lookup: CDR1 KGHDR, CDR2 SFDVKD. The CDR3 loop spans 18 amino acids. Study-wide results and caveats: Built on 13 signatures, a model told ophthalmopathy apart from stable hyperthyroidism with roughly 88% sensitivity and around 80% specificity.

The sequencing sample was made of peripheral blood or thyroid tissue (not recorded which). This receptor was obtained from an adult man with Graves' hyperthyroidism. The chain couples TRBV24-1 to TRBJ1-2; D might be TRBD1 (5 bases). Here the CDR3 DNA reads TGTGCCACCAGTGACCGCCGGGACGATCAGGAATCTCGCTATGGCTACACCTTC. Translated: CATSDRRDDQESRYGYTF.